These T cell receptor beta chains were read from a single sample in a study of T cell repertoires in cytomegalovirus infection. TCRdb processed the reads anew with MiXCR; each CDR3 protein has one entry. In the table there are roughly 110,000 distinct CDR3 sequences, 10% of which are singletons. These receptors lack a known antigen. Specimen: PBMCs, sequenced either directly or after in vitro stimulation (not recorded which). The receptors were sampled from a human donor in good health (CMV status not recorded). Some clones in this sample may be carry-over from other donors' samples. Both conserved end residues are part of each CDR3. The D gene is left open where the match is weak. Expanded clones are given a class, and other clones once, few, many or no size at all.

V: TRBV2; D: NA; J: TRBJ1-1; size: many; DNA: TGTGCCAGCACCGACCTTGGGGAAGGGACCCTGTCGGGAGCTTTCTTT; CDR3: CASTDLGEGTLSGAFF
V: TRBV5-6; D: NA; J: TRBJ1-2; size: many; DNA: TGTGCCAGCAGCTTTGGATCGTACCTATTCTATGGCTACACCTTC; CDR3: CASSFGSYLFYGYTF
V: TRBV12-3/TRBV12-4; D: NA; J: TRBJ1-5; size: NA; DNA: TGTGCCAGCAGTCCCCAAGGGACGGCCCAAAGTTTT; CDR3: CASSPQGTAQSF
V: TRBV24-1; D: NA; J: TRBJ2-5; size: NA; DNA: TGTGCCACCAGTGACCCAGGGGAGGCGGAGACCCAGTACTTC; CDR3: CATSDPGEAETQYF
V: TRBV27; D: TRBD1; J: TRBJ2-1; size: few; DNA: TGTGCCAGCAGCTATTGGATCGGGACAGGGGAAAACAATGAGCAGTTCTTC; CDR3: CASSYWIGTGENNEQFF
V: TRBV6-1; D: NA; J: TRBJ1-2; size: NA; DNA: TGTGCCAGCAGTGAAAACGGATACTATGGCTACACCTTC; CDR3: CASSENGYYGYTF
V: TRBV9; D: NA; J: TRBJ1-3; size: few; DNA: TGTGCCAGCAGCGTCACAGGCTCGTTAGGAAACACCATATATTTT; CDR3: CASSVTGSLGNTIYF
V: TRBV29-1; D: NA; J: TRBJ2-1; size: many; DNA: TGCAGCGTTGAAGGGCGGGCTAAGGGGGGGACCTACAATGAGCAGTTCTTC; CDR3: CSVEGRAKGGTYNEQFF
V: TRBV19; D: TRBD2; J: TRBJ2-1; size: NA; DNA: TGTGCCAGTAGTATTTTGCGGGAGAGGAATGAGCAGTTCTTC; CDR3: CASSILRERNEQFF
V: TRBV7-2; D: NA; J: TRBJ1-2; size: many; DNA: TGTGCCAGCAGCCCAGACGGACAAATCTATGGCTACACCTTC; CDR3: CASSPDGQIYGYTF
V: TRBV24-1; D: NA; J: TRBJ2-1; size: many; DNA: TGTGCCACCAGTGATTTGACTACTACCCGGAATGAGCAGTTCTTC; CDR3: CATSDLTTTRNEQFF
V: TRBV20-1; D: TRBD1; J: TRBJ1-1; size: many; DNA: TGCAGTGCTAGAGGCGAGGGGGCGGTCACTGAAGCTTTCTTT; CDR3: CSARGEGAVTEAFF
V: TRBV12-3/TRBV12-4; D: NA; J: TRBJ1-1; size: many; DNA: TGTGCCAGCAAGTCGGAGCCGGGGGTTACACGAACTGAAGCTTTCTTT; CDR3: CASKSEPGVTRTEAFF
V: TRBV28; D: NA; J: TRBJ2-6; size: many; DNA: TGTGCCAGCAGTGCCTCCAGCTCTGGGGCCAACGTCCTGACTTTC; CDR3: CASSASSSGANVLTF
V: TRBV11-3; D: TRBD1; J: TRBJ2-3; size: NA; DNA: TGTGCCAGCAGCAAGGGACAGGGAGCAGATACGCAGTATTTT; CDR3: CASSKGQGADTQYF
V: TRBV12-3/TRBV12-4; D: NA; J: TRBJ1-5; size: few; DNA: TGTGCCAGCAGTCCTACAGGGCGGACCAATCAGCCCCAGCATTTT; CDR3: CASSPTGRTNQPQHF
V: TRBV28; D: NA; J: TRBJ1-6; size: NA; DNA: TGTGCCAGCAGCTCGCCGCAGGGGCCCGATAATTCACCCCTCCACTTT; CDR3: CASSSPQGPDNSPLHF
V: TRBV11-2; D: TRBD1; J: TRBJ1-6; size: NA; DNA: TGTGCCAGCAGCCTGGGACAGGGGAGCTCCTATAATTCACCCCTCCACTTT; CDR3: CASSLGQGSSYNSPLHF
V: TRBV6-5; D: TRBD1; J: TRBJ2-1; size: many; DNA: TGTGCCAGCAGCCAAACCCAGTTGACAGGGTCGTATAATGAGCAGTTCTTC; CDR3: CASSQTQLTGSYNEQFF
V: TRBV7-6; D: NA; J: TRBJ1-5; size: many; DNA: TGTGCCAGCAGCTTCGGGCAGAGCAATCAGCCCCAGCATTTT; CDR3: CASSFGQSNQPQHF
V: TRBV6-2/TRBV6-3; D: NA; J: TRBJ1-1; size: NA; DNA: TGTGCCAGCAGTAGGGGGGCCCGGGAGCCGAACACTGAAGCTTTCTTT; CDR3: CASSRGAREPNTEAFF
V: TRBV12-3/TRBV12-4; D: NA; J: TRBJ2-6; size: many; DNA: TGTGCCAGCAGCCTCAGGGCTGCTGGGGCCAACGTCCTGACTTTC; CDR3: CASSLRAAGANVLTF
V: TRBV7-2; D: TRBD1; J: TRBJ2-1; size: NA; DNA: TGTGCCAGCAGCTCCGGACAGGGTATGAATGAGCAGTTCTTC; CDR3: CASSSGQGMNEQFF
V: TRBV7-9; D: NA; J: TRBJ1-4; size: few; DNA: TGTGCCAGCAGGAACGACAAAAAACTGTTTTTT; CDR3: CASRNDKKLFF
V: TRBV27; D: TRBD1; J: TRBJ2-7; size: few; DNA: TGTGCCAGCAGTTTAACGTTGGGGTACAGGGGGGAAGAGTACGAGCAGTACTTC; CDR3: CASSLTLGYRGEEYEQYF
V: TRBV7-9; D: NA; J: TRBJ2-1; size: many; DNA: TGTGCCAGCAGCTCCCGCTCAGAAGGCGATGAGCAGTTCTTC; CDR3: CASSSRSEGDEQFF
V: TRBV6-1; D: TRBD1; J: TRBJ1-1; size: many; DNA: TGTGCCAGCAGTCCCGGACAGGGTGAGGGGAGAGGGGACACTGAAGCTTTCTTT; CDR3: CASSPGQGEGRGDTEAFF
V: TRBV5-4; D: NA; J: TRBJ1-1; size: many; DNA: TGTGCCAGCAGCCCTGATCAGGGAAGGGACACTGAAGCTTTCTTT; CDR3: CASSPDQGRDTEAFF
V: TRBV3-1; D: NA; J: TRBJ1-6; size: NA; DNA: TGTGCCAGCAGTCTCGGACAGACGAATTCACCCCTCCACTTT; CDR3: CASSLGQTNSPLHF
V: TRBV19; D: NA; J: TRBJ2-5; size: few; DNA: TGTGCCAGTAGTGACGCGAGCGGTGGGGAGACCCAGTACTTC; CDR3: CASSDASGGETQYF
V: TRBV7-2; D: NA; J: TRBJ2-1; size: many; DNA: TGTGCCAGCAGCTTAAGCTTGGCTGGCCTTTACAATGAGCAGTTCTTC; CDR3: CASSLSLAGLYNEQFF
V: TRBV5-1; D: NA; J: TRBJ2-7; size: many; DNA: TGCGCCAGCAGCTTGGGTAGCAACGAGCAGTACTTC; CDR3: CASSLGSNEQYF
V: TRBV7-8; D: TRBD1; J: TRBJ2-3; size: many; DNA: TGTGCCAGCAGCACACGGACAGGGTTCACAGATACGCAGTATTTT; CDR3: CASSTRTGFTDTQYF
V: TRBV7-2; D: NA; J: TRBJ2-5; size: many; DNA: TGTGCCAGCAGCCTGTCGGTAGCGGGACAGGAGACCCAGTACTTC; CDR3: CASSLSVAGQETQYF
V: TRBV28; D: NA; J: TRBJ1-2; size: NA; DNA: TGTGCCAGCAGTTGGGGGGGCTATGGCTACACCTTC; CDR3: CASSWGGYGYTF
V: TRBV15; D: NA; J: TRBJ1-1; size: NA; DNA: TGTGCCACCAGCAGAGACCTTCAGGGGGAAGCTTTCTTT; CDR3: CATSRDLQGEAFF
V: TRBV14; D: NA; J: TRBJ1-1; size: NA; DNA: TGTGCCAGCAGCCAGGTCAGGGAAGCTTTCTTT; CDR3: CASSQVREAFF
V: TRBV7-2; D: NA; J: TRBJ1-2; size: few; DNA: TGTGCCAGCGGAGCTTTATTTTACGGCCAGTCATTAGCTAACTATGGCTACACCTTC; CDR3: CASGALFYGQSLANYGYTF
V: TRBV4-3; D: NA; J: TRBJ2-1; size: few; DNA: TGCGCCAGCAGCCAGGCAATGTCCTCCTACAATGAGCAGTTCTTC; CDR3: CASSQAMSSYNEQFF
V: TRBV6-5; D: NA; J: TRBJ1-2; size: many; DNA: TGTGCCAGCAGTTCAGTTCGGGGATCGGGCTACACCTTC; CDR3: CASSSVRGSGYTF
V: TRBV6-2/TRBV6-3; D: NA; J: TRBJ2-3; size: many; DNA: TGTGCCAGCAGTAACGACATTCGGGTCCCAGATACGCAGTATTTT; CDR3: CASSNDIRVPDTQYF
V: TRBV6-1; D: NA; J: TRBJ1-1; size: many; DNA: TGTGCCAGCAGTGAACGACCAACTGAAGCTTTCTTT; CDR3: CASSERPTEAFF
V: TRBV6-2/TRBV6-3; D: NA; J: TRBJ2-5; size: NA; DNA: TGTGCCAGCAGTTACAGGAGAGGAGAGACCCAGTACTTC; CDR3: CASSYRRGETQYF
V: TRBV11-2; D: TRBD1; J: TRBJ2-7; size: NA; DNA: TGTGCCAGCAGCCGAAATACCCAATTCCGACAGGGATTTACCTACGAGCAGTACTTC; CDR3: CASSRNTQFRQGFTYEQYF
V: TRBV28; D: TRBD1; J: TRBJ1-2; size: many; DNA: TGTGCCAGCAGTTTGCGGGACAGGAGACACTATGGCTACACCTTC; CDR3: CASSLRDRRHYGYTF
V: TRBV27; D: NA; J: TRBJ2-5; size: NA; DNA: TGTGCCAGCAGTTTAGGCCCAGCGGAGAGGACCCAGTACTTC; CDR3: CASSLGPAERTQYF
V: TRBV14; D: NA; J: TRBJ2-1; size: few; DNA: TGTGCCAGCAGCCAAGTGGCCGTGGGGTTACGGAATGAGCAGTTCTTC; CDR3: CASSQVAVGLRNEQFF
V: TRBV7-2; D: TRBD2; J: TRBJ2-1; size: many; DNA: TGTGCCAGCAGCGGGACTAGCGTATACAATGAGCAGTTCTTC; CDR3: CASSGTSVYNEQFF
V: TRBV5-4; D: NA; J: TRBJ2-7; size: many; DNA: TGTGCCAGCAGCTTGGGGGACCGCCCAGGACTAGAGCAGTACTTC; CDR3: CASSLGDRPGLEQYF
V: TRBV2; D: NA; J: TRBJ1-1; size: NA; DNA: TGTGCCAGCAGTGAAGTGGGGGTTGGAGCTTTCTTT; CDR3: CASSEVGVGAFF
V: TRBV4-1; D: NA; J: TRBJ2-3; size: many; DNA: TGCGCCAGCAGCCAAGGACAGACCACAGATACGCAGTATTTT; CDR3: CASSQGQTTDTQYF
V: TRBV5-6; D: NA; J: TRBJ1-3; size: NA; DNA: TGTGCCAGCAGCCAGGGATTTTCTGGAAACACCATATATTTT; CDR3: CASSQGFSGNTIYF
V: TRBV10-1; D: TRBD1; J: TRBJ1-1; size: NA; DNA: TGCGCCAGCAGTGAAAGAAGGACAGGGCCTAACACTGAAGCTTTCTTT; CDR3: CASSERRTGPNTEAFF
V: TRBV7-8; D: NA; J: TRBJ2-3; size: many; DNA: TGTGCCAGCAGCTTATCCCAAACCCGCGCAATAAGGGCAGATACGCAGTATTTT; CDR3: CASSLSQTRAIRADTQYF
V: TRBV18; D: TRBD1; J: TRBJ2-4; size: few; DNA: TGTGCCAGCTCACAGGGACAGGGCGAAAACATTCAGTACTTC; CDR3: CASSQGQGENIQYF
V: TRBV29-1; D: TRBD2; J: TRBJ2-7; size: NA; DNA: TGCAGCGCCAGAACACTAGCGGGAAGCGAGCAGTACTTC; CDR3: CSARTLAGSEQYF
V: TRBV6-1; D: TRBD2; J: TRBJ2-3; size: many; DNA: TGTGCCAGCAGTGGATGGACTAGCGGGTCCACAGATACGCAGTATTTT; CDR3: CASSGWTSGSTDTQYF
V: TRBV7-4; D: NA; J: TRBJ1-1; size: many; DNA: TGTGCCAGCAGCGTCAATAGCGTTGGGTTCACTGAAGCTTTCTTT; CDR3: CASSVNSVGFTEAFF
V: TRBV2; D: TRBD2; J: TRBJ2-2; size: many; DNA: TGTGCCAGTTCCTCTAGCGGGAGGGACCGGGAGCTGTTTTTT; CDR3: CASSSSGRDRELFF
V: TRBV6-2/TRBV6-3; D: TRBD2; J: TRBJ2-1; size: many; DNA: TGTGCCAGCAGTCCCGACCCTAGCGGGAGGCACAATGAGCAGTTCTTC; CDR3: CASSPDPSGRHNEQFF